This T cell receptor (beta chain) was identified during a study of identical twins. Study-wide findings and caveats: While abundant cord blood beta clonotypes carried fewer insertions, memory repertoires showed no such pattern. Among beta out-of-frame sequences, excess sharing between twins appeared weaker. Invariant populations such as MAIT and iNKT cells could partly muddle zero-insertion analyses.

V lost 5 bases to trimming and J lost 1 base; unmatched junction nucleotides: 3. The CDR3 extends over 14 amino acids. From germline, CDR1 is SGHTA and CDR2 FQGNSA. This clonotype was seen a few times. Its antigen remains unknown. TCRdb called the 5' RACE reads again in MiXCR, with one record for every CDR3 protein. The table shows 1.5 million to 2 million distinct CDR3 sequences, with less than 35% occurring only once. V gene TRBV7-2 combines with J gene TRBJ2-5, with TRBD1 matching 8 bases. Source material: cord blood. This TCR came from a newborn girl in good health. CDR3 in amino acids: CASSRDRSQETQYF. For the CDR3, the DNA is TGTGCCAGCAGCCGGGACAGGTCCCAAGAGACCCAGTACTTC. The whole variable domain, remainder taken from reference TRBV7-2 and TRBJ2-5, is GAGVSQSPSNKVTEKGKDVELRCDPISGHTALYWYRQSLGQGLEFLIYFQGNSAPDKSGLPSDRFSAERTGGSVSTLTIQRTQQEDSAVYLCASSRDRSQETQYFGPGTRLLVL.